Detailed here is one T cell receptor (beta chain). Its target is unknown. The sample originates from a study of T cell responses to AZD1222 COVID-19 vaccine. Study-wide findings and caveats: The peak T cell response came first, and repertoires were sampled only after it. Of the AZD1222 recipients, only six or seven were seropositive at baseline. Elevations in Spike-specific TCR breadth and depth followed administration of two AZD1222 doses. Regions 160-218 and 743-854 held dominance among vaccine-associated CD4 TCRs, which spanned spike.

The CDR3 is 13 residues long. In germline, CDR1 is ENHRY, CDR2 SYGVKD. V lost 5 bases to trimming and J lost 3 bases; unmatched junction nucleotides: 1. Clones were read by immunoSEQ multiplex PCR, and TCRdb kept only the in-frame ones, dropping some. Of some 130,000 clones in the sample, roughly 85% were seen once. This specimen was peripheral blood, taken 28 days after the second dose of the MenACWY control vaccine. The TCR sequence derives from an adult who received the MenACWY meningococcal vaccine as a control. V is TRBV10-3 and J is TRBJ2-7; TRBD2 aligns across 10 bases. The CDR3 loop is CAISTSGNYEQYF. DNA for the CDR3: TGTGCCATCAGTACTAGCGGGAACTACGAGCAGTACTTC.